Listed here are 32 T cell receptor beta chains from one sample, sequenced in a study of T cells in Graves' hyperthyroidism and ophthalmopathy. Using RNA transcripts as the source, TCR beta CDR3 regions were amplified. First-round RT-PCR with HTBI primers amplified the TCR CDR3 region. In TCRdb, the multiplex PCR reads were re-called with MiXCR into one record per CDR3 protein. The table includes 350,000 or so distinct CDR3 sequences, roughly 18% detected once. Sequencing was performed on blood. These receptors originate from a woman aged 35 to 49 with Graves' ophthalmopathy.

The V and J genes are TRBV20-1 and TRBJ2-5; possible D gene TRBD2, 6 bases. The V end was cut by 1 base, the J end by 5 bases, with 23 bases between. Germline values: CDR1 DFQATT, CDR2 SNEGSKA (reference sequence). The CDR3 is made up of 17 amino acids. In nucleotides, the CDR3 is TGCAGTGCTAGAGGATTAGCCTCGGCGGGAATCCGGGAGACCCAGTACTTC. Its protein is CSARGLASAGIRETQYF.

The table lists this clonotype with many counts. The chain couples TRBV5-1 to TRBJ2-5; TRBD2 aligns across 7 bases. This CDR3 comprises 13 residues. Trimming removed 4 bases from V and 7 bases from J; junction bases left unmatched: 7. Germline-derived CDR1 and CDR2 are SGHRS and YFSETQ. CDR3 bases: TGCGCCAGCAGCCCGCGGGACTATGGGACCCAGTACTTC. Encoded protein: CASSPRDYGTQYF.

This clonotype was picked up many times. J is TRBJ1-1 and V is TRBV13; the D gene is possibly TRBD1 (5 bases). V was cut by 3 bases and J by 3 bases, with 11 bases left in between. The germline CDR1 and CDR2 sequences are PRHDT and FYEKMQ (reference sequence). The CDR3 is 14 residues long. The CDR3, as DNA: TGTGCCAGCAGCTTCCAACAGGCGTACACTGAAGCTTTCTTT. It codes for CASSFQQAYTEAFF.

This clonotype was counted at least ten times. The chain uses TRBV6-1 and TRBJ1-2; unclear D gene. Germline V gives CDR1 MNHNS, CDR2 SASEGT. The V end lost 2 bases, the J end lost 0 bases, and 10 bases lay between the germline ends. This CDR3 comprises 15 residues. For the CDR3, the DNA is TGTGCCAGCAGTGAAAGTTACGGGGCTAACTATGGCTACACCTTC. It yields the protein CASSESYGANYGYTF.

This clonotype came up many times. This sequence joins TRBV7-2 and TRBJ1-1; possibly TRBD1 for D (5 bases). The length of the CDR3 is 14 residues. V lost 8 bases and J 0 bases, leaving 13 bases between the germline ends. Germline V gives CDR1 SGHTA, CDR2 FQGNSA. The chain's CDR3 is CASLLGGVNTEAFF. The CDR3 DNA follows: TGTGCCAGCCTCCTCGGGGGGGTGAACACTGAAGCTTTCTTT.

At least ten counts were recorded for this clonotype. In nucleotides, the CDR3 is TGTGCCAGCAGCTTGCGCATATCCTATGGCTACACCTTC. Translation: CASSLRISYGYTF. The chain couples TRBV7-2 to TRBJ1-2; D not resolved. The germline V and J ends were trimmed by 3 bases and 4 bases, with 9 bases remaining between them. The CDR3 contains 13 residues. The germline V gene encodes CDR1 SGHTA and CDR2 FQGNSA.

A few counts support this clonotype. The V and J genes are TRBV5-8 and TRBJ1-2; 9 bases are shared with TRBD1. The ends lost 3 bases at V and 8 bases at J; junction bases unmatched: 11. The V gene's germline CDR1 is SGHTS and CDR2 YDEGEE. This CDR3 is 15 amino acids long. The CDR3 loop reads CASSWITGTGYGYTF. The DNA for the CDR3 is TGTGCCAGCAGCTGGATCACCGGGACAGGGTACGGCTACACCTTC.

The CDR3 protein is CSADGYYGYTF. The CDR3 DNA reads TGCAGTGCCGACGGCTACTATGGCTACACCTTC. The chain uses TRBV20-1 and TRBJ1-2; D remains ambiguous. Germline V CDR1 and CDR2: DFQATT, SNEGSKA (reference sequence). V was shortened by 6 bases and J by 3 bases, with 8 bases between the two germline ends. There are 11 residues in the CDR3.

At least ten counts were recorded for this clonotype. CDR3 amino acids: CASSQDSGRVQYF. The CDR3 region has the DNA TGCGCCAGCAGCCAAGATTCGGGGCGGGTACAGTACTTC. The genes are TRBV4-3 and TRBJ2-7; the D call may be TRBD1 or TRBD2 (5 bases each). The ends were cut back, 0 bases at V and 10 bases at J, with 13 bases in the middle. The V gene's germline CDR1 is LGHNA and CDR2 YSLEER. This CDR3 comprises 13 residues.

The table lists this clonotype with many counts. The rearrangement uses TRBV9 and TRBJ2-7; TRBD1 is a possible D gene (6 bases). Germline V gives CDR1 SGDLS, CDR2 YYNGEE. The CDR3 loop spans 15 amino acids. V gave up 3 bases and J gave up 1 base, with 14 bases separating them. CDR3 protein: CASSEGTQGSYEQYF. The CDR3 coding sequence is TGTGCCAGCAGCGAGGGGACACAGGGTTCCTACGAGCAGTACTTC.

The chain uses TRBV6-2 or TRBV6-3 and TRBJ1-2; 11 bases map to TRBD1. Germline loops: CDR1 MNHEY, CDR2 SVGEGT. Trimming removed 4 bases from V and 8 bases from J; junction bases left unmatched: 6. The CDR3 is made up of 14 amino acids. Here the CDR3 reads CASSWTGGVGGYTF. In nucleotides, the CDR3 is TGTGCCAGCAGTTGGACAGGGGGCGTTGGAGGCTACACCTTC.

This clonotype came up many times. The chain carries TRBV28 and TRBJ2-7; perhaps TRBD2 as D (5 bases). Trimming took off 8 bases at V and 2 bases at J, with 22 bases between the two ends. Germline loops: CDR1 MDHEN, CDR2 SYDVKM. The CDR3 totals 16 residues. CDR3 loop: CASGGKLVPPPYEQYF. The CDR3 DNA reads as TGTGCCAGCGGAGGCAAACTGGTTCCCCCCCCCTACGAGCAGTACTTC.

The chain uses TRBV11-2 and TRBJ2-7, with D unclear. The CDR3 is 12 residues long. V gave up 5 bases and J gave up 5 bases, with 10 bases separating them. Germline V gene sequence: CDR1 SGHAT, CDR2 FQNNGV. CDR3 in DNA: TGTGCCAGCAGCCCCATGATCCACGAGCAGTACTTC. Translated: CASSPMIHEQYF.

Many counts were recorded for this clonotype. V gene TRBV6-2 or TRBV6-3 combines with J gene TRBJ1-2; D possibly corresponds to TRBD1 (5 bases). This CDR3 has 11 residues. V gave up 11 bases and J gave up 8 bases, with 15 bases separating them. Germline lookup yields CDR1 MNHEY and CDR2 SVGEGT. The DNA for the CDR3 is TGTGCCTCCAGGGACGGGCTGGGCTACACCTTC. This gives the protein CASRDGLGYTF.

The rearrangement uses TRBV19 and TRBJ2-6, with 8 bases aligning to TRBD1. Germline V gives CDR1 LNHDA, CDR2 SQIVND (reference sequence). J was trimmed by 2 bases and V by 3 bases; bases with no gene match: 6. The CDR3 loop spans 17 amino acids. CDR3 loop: CASSILQGATGANVLTF. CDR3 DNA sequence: TGTGCCAGTAGTATCTTGCAGGGGGCGACTGGGGCCAACGTCCTGACTTTC.

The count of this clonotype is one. CDR3 coding DNA: TGTGCCAGCAAAAGGACCGCAAGGGGCACTGAAGCTTTCTTT. This codes for CASKRTARGTEAFF. This chain links TRBV28 with TRBJ1-1, with D possibly TRBD1 on 5 matching bases. The V gene lost 7 bases and the J gene lost 4 bases, with 16 bases spanning the gap. This CDR3 is 14 amino acids long. Germline CDR1 MDHEN, CDR2 SYDVKM.

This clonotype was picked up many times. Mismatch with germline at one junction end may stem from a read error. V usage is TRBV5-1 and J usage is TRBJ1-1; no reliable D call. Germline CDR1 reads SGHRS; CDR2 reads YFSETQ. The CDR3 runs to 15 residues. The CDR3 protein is CASSLVLGMNTEAFF. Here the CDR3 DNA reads TGTGCCAGCAGCTTAGTTCTAGGGATGAACACTGAAGCTTTCTTT.

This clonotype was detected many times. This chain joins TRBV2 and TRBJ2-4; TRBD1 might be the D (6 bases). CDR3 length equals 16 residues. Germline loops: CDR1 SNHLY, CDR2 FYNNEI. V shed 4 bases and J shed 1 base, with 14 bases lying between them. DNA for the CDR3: TGTGCCAGCAGTGCGGCCAGGGGTGTCGCCAAAAACATTCAGTACTTC. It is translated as CASSAARGVAKNIQYF.

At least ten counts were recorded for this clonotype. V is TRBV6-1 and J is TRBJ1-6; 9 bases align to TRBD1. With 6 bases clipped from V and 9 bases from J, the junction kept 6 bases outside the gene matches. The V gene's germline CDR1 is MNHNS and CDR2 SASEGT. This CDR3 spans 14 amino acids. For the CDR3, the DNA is TGTGCCAGCAGGGGAGGACAGGGGACTTCACCCCTCCACTTT. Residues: CASRGGQGTSPLHF.

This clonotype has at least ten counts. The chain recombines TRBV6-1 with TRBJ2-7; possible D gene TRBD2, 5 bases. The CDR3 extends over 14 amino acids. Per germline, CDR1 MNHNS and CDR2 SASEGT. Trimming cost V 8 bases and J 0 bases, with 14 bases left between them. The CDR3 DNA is TGTGCCAGCGCCCGAGCGGATAGCTCCTACGAGCAGTACTTC. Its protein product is CASARADSSYEQYF.

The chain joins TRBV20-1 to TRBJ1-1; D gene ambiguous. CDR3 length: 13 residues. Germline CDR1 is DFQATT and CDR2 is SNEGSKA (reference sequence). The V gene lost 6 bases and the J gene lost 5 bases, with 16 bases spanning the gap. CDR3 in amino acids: CSAPREGRTEAFF. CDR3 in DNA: TGCAGTGCCCCGCGTGAGGGCAGGACTGAAGCTTTCTTT.

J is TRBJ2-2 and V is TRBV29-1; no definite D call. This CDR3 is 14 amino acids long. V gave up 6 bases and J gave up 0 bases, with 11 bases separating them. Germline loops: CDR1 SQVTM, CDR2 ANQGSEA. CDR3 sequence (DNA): TGCAGCGTACGGCGAGACTCGAACACCGGGGAGCTGTTTTTT. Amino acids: CSVRRDSNTGELFF.

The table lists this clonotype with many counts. The CDR3 nucleotides are TGTGCCAGCAGTTTATACCGCCCAGGGGATTTGGGGGCTTTCTTT. It yields the protein CASSLYRPGDLGAFF. This chain connects TRBV28 to TRBJ1-1; weak D call: TRBD1 (6 bases). Trimming removed 1 base at V and 11 bases at J, with 20 bases between. CDR1 is MDHEN and CDR2 is SYDVKM in the germline V gene. The CDR3 totals 15 residues.

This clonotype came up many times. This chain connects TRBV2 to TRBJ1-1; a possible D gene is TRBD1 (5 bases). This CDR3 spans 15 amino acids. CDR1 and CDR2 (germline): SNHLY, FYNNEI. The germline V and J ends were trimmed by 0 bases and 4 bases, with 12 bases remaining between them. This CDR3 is CASSEATVGGTEAFF. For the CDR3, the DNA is TGTGCCAGCAGTGAAGCGACTGTGGGGGGCACTGAAGCTTTCTTT.

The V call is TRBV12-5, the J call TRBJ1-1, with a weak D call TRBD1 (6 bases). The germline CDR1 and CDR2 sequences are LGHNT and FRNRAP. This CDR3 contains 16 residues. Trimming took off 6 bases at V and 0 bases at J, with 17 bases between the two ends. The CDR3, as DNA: TGTGCTAGTGGGGGGCCGACAGGCCTCATGAACACTGAAGCTTTCTTT. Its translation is CASGGPTGLMNTEAFF.

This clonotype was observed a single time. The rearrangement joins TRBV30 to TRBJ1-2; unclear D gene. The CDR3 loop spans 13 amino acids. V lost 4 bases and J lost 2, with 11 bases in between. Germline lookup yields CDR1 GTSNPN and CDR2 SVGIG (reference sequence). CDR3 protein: CAWNPGKNYGYTF. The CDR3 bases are TGTGCCTGGAACCCCGGGAAGAACTATGGCTACACCTTC.

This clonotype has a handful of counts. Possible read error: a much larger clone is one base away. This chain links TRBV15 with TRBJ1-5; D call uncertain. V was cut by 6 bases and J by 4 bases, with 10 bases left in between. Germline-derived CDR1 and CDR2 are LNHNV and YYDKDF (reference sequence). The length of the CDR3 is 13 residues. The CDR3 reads CATSSLSNQPQHF. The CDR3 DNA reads TGTGCCACCAGTTCTCTCTCAAATCAGCCCCAGCATTTT.

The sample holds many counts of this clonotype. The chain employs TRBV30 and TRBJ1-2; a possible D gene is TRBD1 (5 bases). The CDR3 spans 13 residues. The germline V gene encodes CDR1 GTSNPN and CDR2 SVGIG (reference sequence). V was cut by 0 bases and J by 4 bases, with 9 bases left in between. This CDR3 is CAWSVGGTYGYTF. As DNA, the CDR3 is TGTGCCTGGAGTGTGGGGGGGACCTATGGCTACACCTTC.

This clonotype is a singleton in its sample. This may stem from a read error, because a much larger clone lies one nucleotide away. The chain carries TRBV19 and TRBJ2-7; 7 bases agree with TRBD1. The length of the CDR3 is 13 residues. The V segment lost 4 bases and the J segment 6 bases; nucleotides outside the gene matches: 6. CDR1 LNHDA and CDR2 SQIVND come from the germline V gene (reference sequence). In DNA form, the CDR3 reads TGTGCCAGTAGTACACTGTACAGGGGCGAGCAGTACTTC. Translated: CASSTLYRGEQYF.

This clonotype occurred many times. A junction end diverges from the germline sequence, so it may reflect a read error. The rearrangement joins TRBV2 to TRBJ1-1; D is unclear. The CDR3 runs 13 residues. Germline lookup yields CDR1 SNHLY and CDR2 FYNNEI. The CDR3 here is CASSERGNIEAFF. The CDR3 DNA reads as TGTGCCAGCAGTGAGCGTGGTAACATTGAAGCTTTCTTT.

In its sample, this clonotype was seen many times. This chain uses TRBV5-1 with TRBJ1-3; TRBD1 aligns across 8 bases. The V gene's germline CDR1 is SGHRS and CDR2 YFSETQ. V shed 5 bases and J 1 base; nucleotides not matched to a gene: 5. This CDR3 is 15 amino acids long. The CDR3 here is CASRKDRVSGNTIYF. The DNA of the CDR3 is TGCGCCAGCAGGAAGGACAGGGTGTCTGGAAACACCATATATTTT.

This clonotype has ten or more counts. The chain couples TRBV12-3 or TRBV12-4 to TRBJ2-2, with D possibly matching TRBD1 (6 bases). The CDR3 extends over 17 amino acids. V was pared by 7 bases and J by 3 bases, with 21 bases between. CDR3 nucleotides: TGTGCCAGCAATCTTTTTGGCCGAAACAGGGACACCGGGGAGCTGTTTTTT. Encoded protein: CASNLFGRNRDTGELFF.